One sample yielded the 21 T cell receptor beta chains listed below, sequenced in a study of post-analysis software for immune sequencing data (dated by TCRdb to between 2015 and 2017). Overall study outcomes, separate from this receptor: Significantly higher frequencies in patients than in controls were found for five or six TRBV segments, including TRBV5-6, TRBV5-1 and TRBV20-1.

Libraries came from PCR. The reads were generated on an Illumina HiSeq 2500. To reduce PCR and sequencing biases, unique molecular identifiers were incorporated into the TCR beta cDNA libraries. TCRdb ran its own pipeline on the public reads, namely fastp trimming at Q25 and MiXCR clone calling, and kept in-frame beta chains. CDR3 protein sequences are deduplicated, and each keeps its most common genes and DNA. This sample comprises a few hundred thousand distinct CDR3 sequences, 36% of them detected only once. Around 4.8% of the sample is taken by the ten largest. No cognate antigen is known for these TCRs. Material for sequencing was blood. These receptors were collected from a girl under 18 with multiple sclerosis.

The table lists this clonotype with many counts. V and J are TRBV2 and TRBJ1-2; tentatively, D is TRBD1 (6 bases). The CDR3 runs 15 residues. Trimming pared 6 bases from V and 7 bases from J, leaving 21 bases between. Germline assignment: CDR1 SNHLY and CDR2 FYNNEI. The CDR3 loop is CASSPLVGGQIGYTF. The CDR3 DNA follows: TGTGCCAGCAGCCCCTTGGTCGGGGGGCAGATTGGCTACACCTTC.

The CDR3 sequence: CASSQERTYNEQFF. CDR3 bases: TGTGCCAGCAGCCAGGAGAGAACCTACAATGAGCAGTTCTTC. The rearrangement links TRBV14 to TRBJ2-1; no clear D gene. Trimming took off 3 bases at V and 2 bases at J, with 8 bases between the two ends. Germline V CDR1 and CDR2: SGHDN, FVKESK. This CDR3 spans 14 amino acids. Combining the CDR3 with reference TRBV14 and TRBJ2-1 gives the whole variable domain EAGVTQFPSHSVIEKGQTVTLRCDPISGHDNLYWYRRVMGKEIKFLLHFVKESKQDESGMPNNRFLAERTGGTYSTLKVQPAELEDSGVYFCASSQERTYNEQFFGPGTRLTVL.

The table lists this clonotype with many counts. J is TRBJ2-1 and V is TRBV15; weak D call: TRBD2 (6 bases). This CDR3 spans 14 amino acids. Germline V gene sequence: CDR1 LNHNV, CDR2 YYDKDF (reference sequence). V dropped 8 bases and J dropped 0 bases, with 11 bases sitting between them. The CDR3: CATSGAGSYNEQFF. The CDR3 region has the DNA TGTGCCACCTCAGGAGCGGGCTCCTACAATGAGCAGTTCTTC.

The rearrangement joins TRBV6-6 to TRBJ2-1; no clear D gene. This CDR3 spans 12 amino acids. Germline assignment: CDR1 MNHNY and CDR2 SVGAGI (reference sequence). V was clipped by 3 bases and J by 3 bases, with 3 bases between them. The CDR3 loop is CASSYLYNEQFF. In DNA form, the CDR3 reads TGTGCCAGCAGTTATCTCTACAATGAGCAGTTCTTC.

In its sample, this clonotype was seen many times. The chain combines TRBV15 with TRBJ1-5; the D is unclear. The V gene's germline CDR1 is LNHNV and CDR2 YYDKDF (reference sequence). The CDR3 has 16 residues. Trimming removed 1 base at V and 1 base at J, with 11 bases between. This chain's CDR3 is CATSRVVGLSNQPQHF. The CDR3 coding sequence is TGTGCCACCAGCAGAGTTGTCGGCTTGAGCAATCAGCCCCAGCATTTT.

The chain has TRBV10-3 and TRBJ2-4, with 8 nucleotides matching TRBD1. After removal of 4 bases from V and 6 bases from J, the junction contained 11 bases not matched to a gene. The CDR3 is 16 amino acids. CDR1 ENHRY and CDR2 SYGVKD come from the germline V gene. CDR3 coding DNA: TGTGCCATCAGTGGGTCACCAGGGGGACAGGTAAACATTCAGTACTTC. Its translation is CAISGSPGGQVNIQYF.

This chain connects TRBV20-1 to TRBJ2-7; weak D call: TRBD2 (6 bases). Germline V gene lookup returns CDR1 DFQATT and CDR2 SNEGSKA (reference sequence). This CDR3 has 13 amino acids. Trimming took 7 bases from V and 1 from J, leaving 14 bases between them. The CDR3 loop reads CSVAAPNSYEQYF. The CDR3, as DNA: TGCAGTGTAGCGGCTCCAAATTCCTACGAGCAGTACTTC.

Notes on this clonotype: One base away lies a much larger clone, so this may be a sequencing read error. The chain recombines TRBV12-3 or TRBV12-4 with TRBJ1-2, with D possibly being TRBD1 (5 bases). There are 11 residues in the CDR3. Trimming took off 11 bases at V and 7 bases at J, with 14 bases between the two ends. The CDR3: CACGAGGGYTF. The CDR3 DNA follows: TGTGCCTGCGGGGCGGGGGGTGGCTACACCTTC.

This clonotype showed up just a few times. A much larger clone lies a single base off, so this may be a read error. The V gene is TRBV25-1, the J gene TRBJ2-1; TRBD1 aligns across 8 bases. V lost 4 bases to trimming and J lost 6 bases; unmatched junction nucleotides: 11. This CDR3 is 16 amino acids long. Germline CDR1 MGHDK, CDR2 SYGVNS. The CDR3 bases are TGTGCCAGCAGTGCAGGAGACAGGGGATCTCTCAATGAGCAGTTCTTC. This sequence encodes CASSAGDRGSLNEQFF.

About this clonotype itself: A much more abundant neighbour one base away suggests this may be a read error. CDR3 region: CASRYSEGYNEQFF. CDR3 nucleotide sequence: TGTGCCAGCAGGTACTCTGAGGGCTACAATGAGCAGTTCTTC. The chain uses TRBV6-5 and TRBJ2-1, with a weak D call TRBD2 (5 bases). CDR3 length equals 14 residues. Germline V CDR1 and CDR2: MNHEY, SVGAGI.

This clonotype was observed many times. The rearrangement joins TRBV20-1 to TRBJ2-4, with a weak D call TRBD2 (5 bases). The germline CDR1 and CDR2 sequences are DFQATT and SNEGSKA (reference sequence). CDR3 length: 15 residues. The V and J ends lost 6 bases and 4 bases respectively, with 19 bases between them. The DNA for the CDR3 is TGCAGTGCCCCCTGGAGCGGAGCCCAAAAAAACATTCAGTACTTC. The encoded protein is CSAPWSGAQKNIQYF.

This clonotype is labeled as medium-sized. The V and J genes are TRBV7-9 and TRBJ2-5, with TRBD2 matching over 8 bases. V trimming: 6 bases; J trimming: 3 bases; junction bases outside the gene matches: 15. Germline V gene data show CDR1 as SEHNR and CDR2 as FQNEAQ (reference sequence). The CDR3 has 17 residues. CDR3 nucleotides: TGTGCCAGCAGGCCCCCCTCGGGGGGGCTGACGGAAGAGACCCAGTACTTC. Its translation: CASRPPSGGLTEETQYF.

This clonotype has more than one count but fewer than ten. Just one base apart from a much larger clone, this may be a read error. The CDR3 coding sequence is TGTGCCAGCAGCCCCGGACTAGCGGATAACAATGAGCAGTACTTC. This gives the protein CASSPGLADNNEQYF. The chain carries TRBV5-4 and TRBJ2-5, with TRBD2 identical over 10 bases. There are 15 residues in the CDR3. The germline CDR1 and CDR2 sequences are SGHNT and YYREEE (reference sequence). V gave up 4 bases and J gave up 11 bases; unmatched junction bases: 14.

This chain joins TRBV6-5 and TRBJ2-7; D is tentatively TRBD1 or TRBD2 (5 bases each). The CDR3 is 13 residues long. CDR1 is MNHEY, CDR2 SVGAGI, per germline. The V and J ends lost 6 bases and 2 bases respectively, with 11 bases between them. The CDR3, as DNA: TGTGCCAGCAGAGCCGGGGCCCCCTACGAGCAGTACTTC. Translation: CASRAGAPYEQYF.

The chain carries TRBV14 and TRBJ1-6; D remains unclear. Trimming cost V 3 bases and J 4 bases, with 7 bases left between them. The CDR3 is 14 residues long. Germline CDR1 and CDR2: SGHDN and FVKESK. The CDR3 DNA reads as TGTGCCAGCAGCCAGTCGGTTTATAATTCACCCCTCCACTTT. Encoded protein: CASSQSVYNSPLHF.

The chain carries TRBV20-1 and TRBJ2-7; TRBD1 matches 9 bases. Germline CDR1 reads DFQATT; CDR2 reads SNEGSKA (reference sequence). V lost 1 base to trimming and J lost 0 bases; unmatched junction nucleotides: 4. The CDR3 contains 15 residues. This CDR3 is CSARGGQGASYEQYF. For the CDR3, the DNA is TGCAGTGCTAGAGGGGGACAGGGAGCCTCCTACGAGCAGTACTTC.

This rearrangement joins TRBV20-1 to TRBJ2-1, with D perhaps matching TRBD2 (7 bases). CDR3 size: 14 residues. Germline V gene lookup returns CDR1 DFQATT and CDR2 SNEGSKA (reference sequence). The ends were cut back, 1 base at V and 5 bases at J, with 12 bases in the middle. The CDR3 loop is CSARGGGRNNEQFF. CDR3 nucleotide sequence: TGCAGTGCTAGAGGGGGGGGCCGTAACAATGAGCAGTTCTTC.

This chain connects TRBV21-1 to TRBJ2-5; the table's D call TRBD1 went unverified against the DNA. TRBV21-1 is a recognized pseudogene. The CDR3 is 16 amino acids. CDR3 DNA: TGTGCCAGCAGCGCAAAAAGTCAGGGGATCCAAGAGACCCAGTACTTC. This gives the protein CASSAKSQGIQETQYF.

V and J are TRBV6-5 and TRBJ1-6, with D possibly being TRBD1 (6 bases). Trimming took off 6 bases at V and 6 bases at J, with 12 bases between the two ends. This CDR3 has 14 residues. CDR1 MNHEY and CDR2 SVGAGI come from the germline V gene. CDR3: CASSSGVTNSPLHF. The CDR3 DNA follows: TGTGCCAGCAGCTCAGGGGTCACTAATTCACCCCTCCACTTT.

CDR3 amino acids: CASSFARAGGVNEQFF. The CDR3 nucleotides are TGTGCCAGCAGCTTCGCGCGAGCGGGAGGGGTGAATGAGCAGTTCTTC. The chain couples TRBV11-1 to TRBJ2-1, with 10 positions matching TRBD2. The CDR3 is made up of 16 amino acids. J lost 7 bases, V lost 3 bases, and 9 bases had no gene match. Germline CDR1 and CDR2: SGHAT and FQDESV (reference sequence).

The table lists this clonotype with many counts. This chain links TRBV4-1 with TRBJ2-1; unclear D gene. Germline V gene sequence: CDR1 MGHRA, CDR2 YSYEKL. V lost 4 bases and J lost 0, with 13 bases in between. The CDR3 spans 16 residues. The CDR3 DNA is TGCGCCAGCAGCCCCTTTATTGTGAGCTCCTACAATGAGCAGTTCTTC. Protein sequence: CASSPFIVSSYNEQFF.